These 27 T cell receptor beta chains originate from one sample sequenced in a study of T cell responses to AZD1222 COVID-19 vaccine. The method was immunoSEQ multiplex PCR; TCRdb's version includes in-frame clones alone and lacks a portion of them. Counted here are 200,000 or so clones, about 90% occurring once; the ten biggest clones make up about 2.5%. This sample comprised peripheral blood, obtained on day 0 of MenACWY control vaccination. Receptor source: an adult in good health.

The chain is built from TRBV5-5 and TRBJ2-1; TRBD2 aligns across 11 bases. The CDR3 has 16 amino acids. CDR1 SGHKS and CDR2 YYEKEE come from the germline V gene (reference sequence). After removal of 5 bases from V and 3 bases from J, the junction contained 7 bases not matched to a gene. The DNA of the CDR3 is TGTGCCAGCAGTTTCCACGGGACTAGCGGCTACAATGAGCAGTTCTTC. It specifies CASSFHGTSGYNEQFF. Based on the CDR3 plus reference TRBV5-5 and TRBJ2-1, the full variable domain is DAGVTQSPTHLIKTRGQQVTLRCSPISGHKSVSWYQQVLGQGPQFIFQYYEKEERGRGNFPDRFSARQFPNYSSELNVNALLLGDSALYLCASSFHGTSGYNEQFFGPGTRLTVL.

The rearrangement links TRBV9 to TRBJ2-3, with 10 bases that match TRBD2. V lost 4 bases and J lost 4; bases outside the gene matches: 9. This CDR3 spans 16 amino acids. Germline assignment: CDR1 SGDLS and CDR2 YYNGEE. The CDR3 bases are TGTGCCAGCAGCCTAAAAGCGGGGGGGCCGGCAGATACGCAGTATTTT. Translation gives CASSLKAGGPADTQYF.

The rearrangement links TRBV11-3 to TRBJ2-1, with 10 nucleotides matching TRBD2. V shed 4 bases and J 4 bases; nucleotides not matched to a gene: 19. In germline, CDR1 is SGHNT, CDR2 YENEEA. The CDR3 is made up of 20 amino acids. CDR3 sequence (DNA): TGTGCCAGCAGCTCCACCGCCCTAGCGGGAGAGAGCTCTGTTTACAATGAGCAGTTCTTC. Amino acid sequence: CASSSTALAGESSVYNEQFF.

The rearrangement links TRBV13 to TRBJ2-3; TRBD2 agrees at 12 bases. Germline CDR1 PRHDT, CDR2 FYEKMQ (reference sequence). The CDR3 loop spans 16 amino acids. Unmatched junction bases numbered 10, after V lost 5 bases and J lost 7 bases. The CDR3 protein is CASSAQTSGSRNTQYF. The CDR3 nucleotides read TGTGCCAGCAGCGCCCAGACTAGCGGGAGTCGAAATACGCAGTATTTT.

The gene calls are TRBV2 and TRBJ1-6, with 7 bases matching TRBD1. Germline lookup yields CDR1 SNHLY and CDR2 FYNNEI. This CDR3 has 15 residues. V shed 7 bases, J shed 9 bases, and the junction held 12 bases outside the gene matches. The CDR3 DNA follows: TGTGCCAGCAAGGGGCCTGGGCAGGGGGGTTCACCCCTCCACTTT. Protein sequence: CASKGPGQGGSPLHF.

The V and J genes are TRBV28 and TRBJ1-4, with a tentative D call TRBD1 (6 bases). This CDR3 spans 16 amino acids. Germline V gives CDR1 MDHEN, CDR2 SYDVKM. The germline V and J ends were trimmed by 3 bases and 0 bases, with 11 bases remaining between them. DNA of the CDR3: TGTGCCAGCAGTTTGCCAGGGGATCCAACTAATGAAAAACTGTTTTTT. Translation: CASSLPGDPTNEKLFF.

A few counts support this clone. The rearrangement joins TRBV9 to TRBJ1-3; D is ambiguous. The V gene lost 0 bases and the J gene lost 3 bases, with 13 bases spanning the gap. The CDR3 spans 16 residues. Looked up from germline, CDR1 is SGDLS and CDR2 is YYNGEE. CDR3 amino acids: CASSVDPAASGNTIYF. Written as DNA, the CDR3 is TGTGCCAGCAGCGTAGATCCTGCGGCGAGTGGAAACACCATATATTTT.

The CDR3 region has the DNA TGTGCCAGCAGCTTATCAAAGGGAACCTACAATGAGCAGTTCTTC. It translates to CASSLSKGTYNEQFF. V and J are TRBV7-3 and TRBJ2-1, with D unclear. This CDR3 comprises 15 residues. The V and J ends lost 2 bases and 2 bases respectively, with 10 bases between them. CDR1 SGHTA and CDR2 FQGTGA come from the germline V gene.

The chain has TRBV28 and TRBJ1-1, with D possibly matching TRBD1 (5 bases). The CDR3 is made up of 12 amino acids. The ends were cut back, 7 bases at V and 9 bases at J, with 15 bases in the middle. CDR1 and CDR2 (germline): MDHEN, SYDVKM. DNA for the CDR3: TGTGCCAGCACTAGACTTCGGGGGAAAGCTTTCTTT. The encoded protein is CASTRLRGKAFF.

The CDR3 DNA is TGTGCCAGCACCCCCCCGGGAGAGCAGTTCTTC. As protein: CASTPPGEQFF. This sequence joins TRBV7-9 and TRBJ2-1, with D tentatively TRBD2 (5 bases). Trimming removed 7 bases at V and 10 bases at J, with 11 bases between. Germline values: CDR1 SEHNR, CDR2 FQNEAQ (reference sequence). The CDR3 has 11 amino acids.

Of note for this clone: The same CDR3 arises from other DNA sequences in this sample as well. V usage is TRBV3-1 (or the pseudogene TRBV3-2) and J usage is TRBJ2-1; the D is unclear. The V end was cut by 0 bases, the J end by 1 base, with 7 bases between. Germline V lookup: CDR1 LGHDT, CDR2 YNNKEL (reference sequence). The CDR3 is 15 amino acids. Here the CDR3 reads CASSQDTVSYNEQFF. The DNA for the CDR3 is TGTGCCAGCAGCCAAGATACGGTTTCCTACAATGAGCAGTTCTTC.

This clone came up once. V and J are TRBV5-1 and TRBJ2-1, with D possibly matching TRBD1 (6 bases). There are 12 residues in the CDR3. The germline V gene has CDR1 SGHRS and CDR2 YFSETQ. Trimming shortened V by 4 bases and J by 8 bases, and 10 bases separated the two germline ends. CDR3 in amino acids: CASSRGGYEQFF. The CDR3 region has the DNA TGCGCCAGCAGCCGAGGGGGTTATGAGCAGTTCTTC.

The chain carries TRBV5-1 and TRBJ1-1; 7 bases match TRBD1. Unmatched junction bases numbered 0, after V lost 3 bases and J lost 1 base. CDR1 and CDR2 from the germline V gene are SGHRS and YFSETQ. The CDR3 totals 13 residues. The CDR3 spells CASSWDRNTEAFF. CDR3 DNA sequence: TGCGCCAGCAGCTGGGACAGGAACACTGAAGCTTTCTTT.

The chain recombines TRBV12-3 or TRBV12-4 with TRBJ1-4; TRBD1 matches 7 bases. This CDR3 comprises 13 residues. The V and J ends lost 5 bases and 8 bases, in that order; junction bases with no gene match: 5. The CDR3 region has the DNA TGTGCCAGCAGTACGACAGGGTCGGAAAAACTGTTTTTT. This gives the protein CASSTTGSEKLFF.

The chain joins TRBV11-2 to TRBJ1-2; D is uncertain. CDR3 size: 13 residues. Deletions cut 0 bases from V and 3 bases from J, with 5 bases between. Germline V gives CDR1 SGHAT, CDR2 FQNNGV. For the CDR3, the DNA is TGTGCCAGCAGCTTAGAGTTTGACTATGGCTACACCTTC. This gives the protein CASSLEFDYGYTF. Supplemented by reference TRBV11-2 and TRBJ1-2, the full variable domain reads EAGVAQSPRYKIIEKRQSVAFWCNPISGHATLYWYQQILGQGPKLLIQFQNNGVVDDSQLPKDRFSAERLKGVDSTLKIQPAKLEDSAVYLCASSLEFDYGYTFGSGTRLTVV.

V is TRBV29-1 and J is TRBJ2-1; the D gene is possibly TRBD2 (5 bases). The V gene lost 7 bases and the J gene lost 3 bases, with 25 bases spanning the gap. Germline loops: CDR1 SQVTM, CDR2 ANQGSEA. The CDR3 loop spans 17 amino acids. The CDR3 spells CSATEPLEGARYNEQFF. DNA for the CDR3: TGCAGCGCTACGGAGCCCTTAGAGGGCGCCCGCTACAATGAGCAGTTCTTC.

This clone was seen just once. CDR3 amino acids: CASSRGSLGEQFF. The CDR3 DNA is TGTGCCAGCAGCAGGGGGTCTTTGGGAGAGCAGTTCTTC. V and J are TRBV7-9 and TRBJ2-1; D is perhaps TRBD1 (6 bases). V dropped 5 bases and J dropped 10 bases, with 15 bases sitting between them. In germline, CDR1 is SEHNR, CDR2 FQNEAQ (reference sequence). The CDR3 extends over 13 amino acids.

The chain links TRBV7-6 to TRBJ2-7, with 8 bases aligning to TRBD1. From germline, CDR1 is SGHVS and CDR2 FNYEAQ. V lost 5 bases, J lost 3 bases, and 12 bases stayed unmatched. There are 16 residues in the CDR3. The CDR3 reads CASSPNGQGLYYEQYF. For the CDR3, the DNA is TGTGCCAGCAGCCCTAACGGACAGGGACTCTACTACGAGCAGTACTTC.

The chain couples TRBV4-1 to TRBJ1-6; 8 nucleotides match TRBD1. CDR3 length equals 18 residues. Germline lookup yields CDR1 MGHRA and CDR2 YSYEKL. The V gene end was trimmed by 1 base and the J gene end by 1 base; junction bases not matched to a gene: 6. The DNA of the CDR3 is TGCGCCAGCAGCCAAGTTTCCAGGGGGCTATCCTATAATTCACCCCTCCACTTT. This sequence encodes CASSQVSRGLSYNSPLHF.

The chain is built from TRBV9 and TRBJ2-5; 8 nucleotides align to TRBD1. This CDR3 is 14 amino acids long. Trimming at V came to 0 bases and at J to 5 bases, leaving 3 bases not matched to a gene. Germline loops: CDR1 SGDLS, CDR2 YYNGEE. The CDR3 DNA reads TGTGCCAGCAGCGTAGGGACAGGGCTGGAGACCCAGTACTTC. Amino acids: CASSVGTGLETQYF.

The chain is built from TRBV12-5 and TRBJ2-1; TRBD2 matches 15 bases. The CDR3 loop spans 15 amino acids. After removal of 4 bases from V and 12 bases from J, the junction contained 7 bases not matched to a gene. Germline V CDR1 and CDR2: LGHNT, FRNRAP. This CDR3 is CASGSGTSGRFGQFF. The DNA for the CDR3 is TGTGCTAGTGGTTCCGGGACTAGCGGGAGGTTTGGGCAGTTCTTC.

The chain couples TRBV7-6 to TRBJ1-3; D remains ambiguous. This CDR3 is built from 14 residues. V gave up 2 bases and J gave up 2 bases, with 7 bases separating them. CDR1 is SGHVS, CDR2 FNYEAQ, per germline. For the CDR3, the DNA is TGTGCCAGCAGCTTACGGCCAACTGGAAACACCATATATTTT. This translates into CASSLRPTGNTIYF.

The CDR3 region is CASSLSASLHRGYTF. CDR3 DNA: TGTGCCAGCAGCTTATCAGCGTCACTCCATCGGGGCTACACCTTC. The rearrangement links TRBV7-9 to TRBJ1-2; no firm D call. The CDR3 contains 15 residues. Germline CDR1 is SEHNR and CDR2 is FQNEAQ (reference sequence). Trimming took off 2 bases at V and 8 bases at J, with 18 bases between the two ends. The whole variable domain, remainder taken from reference TRBV7-9 and TRBJ1-2, is DTGVSQNPRHKITKRGQNVTFRCDPISEHNRLYWYRQTLGQGPEFLTYFQNEAQLEKSRLLSDRFSAERPKGSFSTLEIQRTEQGDSAMYLCASSLSASLHRGYTFGSGTRLTVV.

The genes are TRBV9 and TRBJ2-1; 13 bases map to TRBD2. J gave up 4 bases and V 0 bases, and 4 bases lay outside the gene matches. The V gene's germline CDR1 is SGDLS and CDR2 YYNGEE. The CDR3 contains 17 residues. The CDR3 DNA reads TGTGCCAGCAGCGTAGATGGGGGACTAGCGGGATACAATGAGCAGTTCTTC. It specifies CASSVDGGLAGYNEQFF. The variable domain in full, with the rest retrieved from reference TRBV9 and TRBJ2-1, is DSGVTQTPKHLITATGQRVTLRCSPRSGDLSVYWYQQSLDQGLQFLIQYYNGEERAKGNILERFSAQQFPDLHSELNLSSLELGDSALYFCASSVDGGLAGYNEQFFGPGTRLTVL.

CDR3 DNA: TGTGCCAGCAGCTTAGCCAGGGGGGACTACGAGCAGTACTTC. Translation gives CASSLARGDYEQYF. The chain combines TRBV7-9 with TRBJ2-7; tentative D call: TRBD1 (7 bases). This CDR3 spans 14 amino acids. V dropped 0 bases and J dropped 3 bases, with 9 bases sitting between them. Germline CDR1 SEHNR, CDR2 FQNEAQ (reference sequence). Complete variable domain (other parts from reference TRBV7-9 and TRBJ2-7): DTGVSQNPRHKITKRGQNVTFRCDPISEHNRLYWYRQTLGQGPEFLTYFQNEAQLEKSRLLSDRFSAERPKGSFSTLEIQRTEQGDSAMYLCASSLARGDYEQYFGPGTRLTVT.

The chain recombines TRBV6-5 with TRBJ1-2; the D is unclear. This CDR3 comprises 12 residues. From germline, CDR1 is MNHEY and CDR2 SVGAGI. V lost 8 bases, J lost 3 bases, and 10 bases lay in between. The CDR3 sequence: CASHGFDYGYTF. The CDR3 region has the DNA TGTGCCAGCCACGGGTTTGACTATGGCTACACCTTC.

The chain links TRBV6-4 to TRBJ2-1, with D perhaps TRBD1 or TRBD2 (5 bases each). This CDR3 is built from 15 residues. Trimming removed 5 bases at V and 7 bases at J, with 18 bases between. Germline V lookup: CDR1 MRHNA, CDR2 SNTAGT. Written as DNA, the CDR3 is TGTGCCAGCAGTATCGGGGCTTCTCTTTTTAATGAGCAGTTCTTC. Translation: CASSIGASLFNEQFF.